This T cell receptor beta chain was obtained from a study of cytomegalovirus exposure and HLA in healthy donors. V shed 3 bases and J shed 8 bases, with 17 bases lying between them. Germline CDR1 and CDR2: SGHRS and YFSETQ. There are 14 residues in the CDR3. About this clone itself: Its specificity is unknown.

Findings and limits, study-wide: Reported performance of the classifier showed diagnosis of cytomegalovirus status with high specificity and sensitivity.

PCR employed 60 Vbeta and 13 Jbeta primers. TCRdb keeps only in-frame clones here, not all; method: immunoSEQ multiplex PCR. The table includes around 180,000 clones, less than 85% detected once. This TCR was sampled from a boy aged 2 to 10 in good health and CMV-seronegative. Sequenced material: PBMCs. The genes are TRBV5-1 and TRBJ1-1; D may be TRBD1 (5 bases). This CDR3 is CASSWGGEVIEAFF. For the CDR3, the DNA is TGCGCCAGCAGCTGGGGGGGGGAAGTTATCGAAGCTTTCTTT.